This T cell receptor beta chain derives from a study of monozygotic twins with inflammatory bowel disease. Overall study results and limits: Patient-specific immunosuppressive treatments may have made repertoires more variable. TCRbeta diversity (inverse Simpson) was lower in IBD patients than in healthy co-twins.

Addition of UMIs with a 6-nucleotide sample barcode was achieved by template switching. TCRdb re-called the 5' RACE reads; one entry per CDR3 protein, DNA not given. With just over 300,000 distinct CDR3 sequences in the sample, the ten largest clones hold 5.6%. A word on this clonotype: The antigen is not known.

CDR1 and CDR2 from the germline V gene are KGHDR and SFDVKD. This CDR3 is 17 amino acids long. The origin of this receptor is a human donor with ulcerative colitis or Crohn's disease, or a healthy co-twin of an affected twin (not recorded which). The chain recombines TRBV24-1 with TRBJ1-5; TCRdb's D gene call, TRBD1, goes unchecked for lack of DNA. The source material was blood. CDR3 region: CATSDPPDSWGNQPQHF.